Here is one T cell receptor beta chain with its context. This sample is part of a study of blood T cell repertoires in COVID-19. Overall study context: Samples came from the United States, Italy and Spain, spanning acute and convalescent COVID-19. T cells, B-cell-depleted T cells, or PBMCs supplied cDNA or gDNA.

Germline V CDR1 and CDR2: SGHRS, YFSETQ. V was pared by 0 bases and J by 6 bases, with 7 bases between. The CDR3 runs 12 residues. As originally analysed: From reference gene primer amplification, estimates of nucleated cell counts were derived. Repertoires were generated with immunoSEQ multiplex PCR, while TCRdb's copy carries only in-frame clones and drops some. That table supplies the V and J calls and clone size; D and trimming were determined from the DNA. In the table there are 100,000 to 150,000 clones, around 90% of which are singletons. This TCR was recovered from a human donor in a cohort sampled during active COVID-19. This sequence joins TRBV5-1 and TRBJ2-7, with D perhaps TRBD2 (6 bases). Sequencing was done on a sample of peripheral blood. The CDR3 loop reads CASSLGRAEQYF. Here the CDR3 DNA reads TGCGCCAGCAGCTTGGGGAGGGCCGAGCAGTACTTC.